The clone carrying this T cell receptor beta chain appeared once. Regarding treatment: roughly 20 received Ad26.COV2.S at low or high dose, single or two shots; roughly 5 received placebo; per-sample allocation not given. On day 63 after the first injection, vaccine and placebo recipients gave samples. The germline CDR1 and CDR2 sequences are MDHEN and SYDVKM. Trimming removed 3 bases from V and 3 bases from J, with 8 bases in between. The CDR3 totals 13 residues. The assay was immunoSEQ multiplex PCR, and TCRdb's table has in-frame clones only and misses some. The sample shows roughly 400,000 clones, about nine tenths of them seen only once. This entry is derived from a study of Ad26.COV2.S vaccination and SARS-CoV-2 variants.

The sequences come from peripheral blood, collected in a trial of Ad26.COV2.S vaccine versus placebo. The clonotype comes from a person between 18 and 65 years old who received the Ad26.COV2.S COVID-19 vaccine or a placebo. V gene TRBV28 combines with J gene TRBJ2-5; tentative D call: TRBD1 (5 bases). The CDR3 region is CASSLGQEETQYF. CDR3 nucleotides: TGTGCCAGCAGTTTGGGGCAGGAAGAGACCCAGTACTTC.